A single sample gave rise to the 29 T cell receptor beta chains below, sequenced in a study of early T cells in non-severe SARS-CoV-2 infection (dated by TCRdb to the early 2020s). Library method: 5' RACE. The data were produced on a NextSeq 500. The public reads were quality trimmed at Q25 with fastp and then assembled into clones with MiXCR by TCRdb, keeping productive beta chains. CDR3 protein sequences are deduplicated, and each keeps its most common genes and DNA. Recorded for this sample are 50,000 to 65,000 distinct CDR3 sequences; around 9.3% of them occurred a single time. The ten biggest clones cover 17% of the sample. The sequenced material came from whole blood. These receptors came from an adult who was a healthcare worker with PCR-confirmed SARS-CoV-2 infection or an uninfected control (not recorded which).

This clonotype was counted at least ten times. The chain combines TRBV4-2 with TRBJ2-3, with TRBD2 matching 7 bases. The CDR3 has 17 residues. Germline loops: CDR1 LGHNA, CDR2 YNFKEQ. V was clipped by 0 bases and J by 0 bases; unmatched bases: 6. The CDR3 sequence: CASSQDLGLDSTDTQYF. CDR3 in DNA: TGTGCCAGCAGCCAAGATCTTGGACTAGATAGCACAGATACGCAGTATTTT.

As for this clonotype: A read error may explain this, as a much larger clone is one base away. J is TRBJ2-2 and V is TRBV11-2; weak D call: TRBD2 (5 bases). Germline CDR1 reads SGHAT; CDR2 reads FQNNGV. This CDR3 comprises 12 residues. The CDR3 sequence is CASSRMSGELYF. For the CDR3, the DNA is TGTGCCAGCAGCCGGATGTCCGGGGAGCTGTATTTT.

The rearrangement uses TRBV12-3 or TRBV12-4 and TRBJ2-5; 10 bases fit TRBD2. Trimming at V came to 5 bases and at J to 5 bases, leaving 11 bases not matched to a gene. The CDR3 is 16 amino acids. The CDR3: CASSPQREGLGETQYF. CDR3 nucleotide sequence: TGTGCCAGCAGTCCCCAGCGGGAGGGCCTCGGTGAGACCCAGTACTTC.

This clonotype has at least ten counts. The V and J genes are TRBV6-2 or TRBV6-3 and TRBJ2-5; a weak D match, TRBD2 (5 bases). Trimming pared 7 bases from V and 4 bases from J, leaving 19 bases between. The CDR3 sequence is 15 residues long. The germline V gene encodes CDR1 MNHEY and CDR2 SVGEGT. CDR3 protein: CASKNPRERRETQYF. CDR3 nucleotide sequence: TGTGCCAGCAAAAACCCGAGGGAGAGACGAGAGACCCAGTACTTC.

This clonotype was seen at least ten times. The rearrangement links TRBV6-2 or TRBV6-3 to TRBJ2-7, with 8 bases aligning to TRBD1. With V trimmed by 2 bases and J by 2 bases, 5 bases remained unmatched. Germline V gene lookup returns CDR1 MNHEY and CDR2 SVGEGT. This CDR3 spans 15 amino acids. The CDR3 protein is CASSYGTGPTYEQYF. CDR3 coding DNA: TGTGCCAGCAGTTACGGGACAGGACCTACCTACGAGCAGTACTTC.

This clonotype occurred a few times. The V gene is TRBV12-3 or TRBV12-4, the J gene TRBJ2-2; 9 bases line up with TRBD1. The CDR3 consists of 17 residues. With V trimmed by 5 bases and J by 5 bases, 12 bases remained unmatched. The DNA for the CDR3 is TGTGCCAGCAGTCTTGGACAGGGGCTATGGGATACCGGGGAGCTGTTTTTT. Translated, it gives CASSLGQGLWDTGELFF.

Remarks on this clonotype: This may arise from a read error, as a much more abundant clone is one base away. The V call is TRBV9, the J call TRBJ2-7, with 12 positions matching TRBD2. The V gene end was trimmed by 3 bases and the J gene end by 6 bases; junction bases not matched to a gene: 4. From germline, CDR1 is SGDLS and CDR2 YYNGEE. This CDR3 has 14 amino acids. The chain's CDR3 is CASSATSGSCEQYF. DNA of the CDR3: TGTGCCAGCAGCGCGACTAGCGGGAGTTGCGAGCAGTACTTC.

This clonotype has just a few counts. The rearrangement uses TRBV10-3 and TRBJ1-2; unclear D gene. In germline, CDR1 is ENHRY, CDR2 SYGVKD. The CDR3 length is 14 residues. Between the trimmed V and J ends, which lost 9 bases and 13 bases, there was a span of 27 bases. The CDR3 DNA follows: TGTGCCATAGGCGCTCATGACGGGGTGCCGGGGTCCACCTTC. Its protein product is CAIGAHDGVPGSTF.

Only a few counts were recorded for this clonotype. The chain carries TRBV7-2 and TRBJ2-7; TRBD2 agrees at 9 bases. Per the germline V gene, CDR1 is SGHTA and CDR2 is FQGNSA. J gave up 4 bases and V 1 base, and 5 bases lay outside the gene matches. This CDR3 spans 15 amino acids. CDR3 nucleotide sequence: TGTGCCAGCAGCTTAGTCCTAGCGGGATCGTACGAGCAGTACTTC. Translation gives CASSLVLAGSYEQYF.

The chain joins TRBV12-3 or TRBV12-4 to TRBJ2-7; TRBD1 aligns across 9 bases. CDR3 length: 14 residues. V was pared by 1 base and J by 3 bases, with 1 base of the junction left unmatched. CDR3 region: CASSLGDRDYEQYF. The CDR3 DNA is TGTGCCAGCAGTTTAGGGGACAGGGACTACGAGCAGTACTTC.

The J gene is TRBJ2-2, the V gene TRBV20-1; 7 positions match TRBD1. V shed 1 base, J shed 2 bases, and the junction held 4 bases outside the gene matches. Germline-derived CDR1 and CDR2 are DFQATT and SNEGSKA (reference sequence). The length of the CDR3 is 15 residues. For the CDR3, the DNA is TGCAGTGCTAGAGTCGGGACAGCCAACACCGGGGAGCTGTTTTTT. Residues: CSARVGTANTGELFF.

The V gene is TRBV10-3, the J gene TRBJ2-6; the match to TRBD1 covers 10 bases. Germline trimming cut 7 bases from V and 1 base from J; bases unmatched to any gene: 13. CDR3 length: 19 amino acids. Germline lookup yields CDR1 ENHRY and CDR2 SYGVKD. The CDR3, as DNA: TGTGCCATCACCAAGGACTTGACAGGGGGCGCGTCTGGGGCCAACGTCCTGACTTTC. This gives the protein CAITKDLTGGASGANVLTF.

The rearrangement uses TRBV7-2 and TRBJ1-1; the D is unclear. Looked up from germline, CDR1 is SGHTA and CDR2 is FQGNSA. CDR3 length: 13 residues. V lost 2 bases, J lost 3 bases, and 7 bases lay in between. The CDR3: CASSLSRDTEAFF. The CDR3 DNA reads as TGTGCCAGCAGCTTAAGTCGGGACACTGAAGCTTTCTTT.

The table lists this clonotype with a few counts. V gene TRBV10-3 combines with J gene TRBJ2-3; D is ambiguous. V lost 1 base and J lost 3, with 8 bases in between. This CDR3 has 14 amino acids. Germline CDR1 reads ENHRY; CDR2 reads SYGVKD. CDR3 in DNA: TGTGCCATCAGTGAGTACCTAGAGACAGATACGCAGTATTTT. Translating it yields CAISEYLETDTQYF.

This clonotype occurred many times. This chain joins TRBV29-1 and TRBJ2-1; D gene unclear. The germline CDR1 and CDR2 sequences are SQVTM and ANQGSEA. Trimming took 3 bases from V and 6 from J, leaving 9 bases between them. CDR3 length: 12 residues. CDR3 sequence reads: CSVDSDVNEQFF. CDR3 sequence (DNA): TGCAGCGTTGATTCGGATGTCAATGAGCAGTTCTTC.

In its sample, this clonotype was seen many times. This chain uses TRBV19 with TRBJ2-5; D could derive from TRBD1 or TRBD2 (5 bases each). The ends were cut back, 3 bases at V and 4 bases at J, with 15 bases in the middle. The germline V gene encodes CDR1 LNHDA and CDR2 SQIVND (reference sequence). This CDR3 has 15 amino acids. CDR3 loop: CASSMIPDSGETQYF. The CDR3 nucleotides read TGTGCCAGTAGTATGATTCCTGACAGCGGAGAGACCCAGTACTTC.

In this sample, this clonotype turned up a few times. The chain links TRBV28 to TRBJ1-2; TRBD1 agrees at 8 bases. Per the germline V gene, CDR1 is MDHEN and CDR2 is SYDVKM. The CDR3 has 15 amino acids. V shed 3 bases, J shed 8 bases, and the junction held 11 bases outside the gene matches. The CDR3 DNA reads as TGTGCCAGCAGTTTCTTTCAGGGGGCAGGTCAAGGCTACACCTTC. Translation: CASSFFQGAGQGYTF.

This clonotype showed up many times. The rearrangement joins TRBV18 to TRBJ2-7; D call uncertain. The CDR3 sequence is 15 residues long. Germline V gene data show CDR1 as KGHSH and CDR2 as LQKENI. Trimming removed 0 bases from V and 0 bases from J, with 9 bases in between. CDR3 DNA sequence: TGTGCCAGCTCACCACCGAGGCAGAGCTCCTACGAGCAGTACTTC. Its translation is CASSPPRQSSYEQYF. Full variable domain (outside the CDR3, taken from reference TRBV18 and TRBJ2-7): NAGVMQNPRHLVRRRGQEARLRCSPMKGHSHVYWYRQLPEEGLKFMVYLQKENIIDESGMPKERFSAEFPKEGPSILRIQQVVRGDSAAYFCASSPPRQSSYEQYFGPGTRLTVT.

This clonotype was seen a few times. V usage is TRBV6-5 and J usage is TRBJ1-4; maybe TRBD1 (5 bases). The CDR3 is made up of 18 amino acids. Germline CDR1 MNHEY, CDR2 SVGAGI. V was clipped by 5 bases and J by 2 bases, with 21 bases between them. In nucleotides, the CDR3 is TGTGCCAGCAGTAAATATGGGGCAACTTCTGCGACTAATGAAAAACTGTTTTTT. Translation gives CASSKYGATSATNEKLFF.

The CDR3 loop is CAISDRGQVLTEAFF. The DNA of the CDR3 is TGTGCCATCAGTGACCGGGGACAGGTCCTCACTGAAGCTTTCTTT. This rearrangement joins TRBV10-3 to TRBJ1-1; 8 bases align to TRBD1. V lost 3 bases, J lost 4 bases, and 7 bases stayed unmatched. There are 15 residues in the CDR3. Germline assignment: CDR1 ENHRY and CDR2 SYGVKD.

J is TRBJ1-2 and V is TRBV4-2, with D possibly TRBD1 on 6 matching bases. The CDR3 totals 14 residues. Trimming took 2 bases from V and 6 from J, leaving 13 bases between them. The germline V gene has CDR1 LGHNA and CDR2 YNFKEQ. The CDR3 DNA is TGTGCCAGCAGCCAACTCAATACAGGGAATGGCTACACCTTC. This gives the protein CASSQLNTGNGYTF.

The rearrangement links TRBV18 to TRBJ2-3, with a weak D call TRBD1 (5 bases). The length of the CDR3 is 16 residues. V lost 8 bases and J lost 3, with 21 bases in between. The V gene's germline CDR1 is KGHSH and CDR2 LQKENI. The CDR3 DNA sequence: TGTGCCAGCACACACGGGCAGGGCACGAGGACAGATACGCAGTATTTT. Translated, it gives CASTHGQGTRTDTQYF. The variable domain in full, with the rest retrieved from reference TRBV18 and TRBJ2-3, is NAGVMQNPRHLVRRRGQEARLRCSPMKGHSHVYWYRQLPEEGLKFMVYLQKENIIDESGMPKERFSAEFPKEGPSILRIQQVVRGDSAAYFCASTHGQGTRTDTQYFGPGTRLTVL.

The CDR3 sequence is CATSDFGTGLTFF. The CDR3, as DNA: TGTGCCACCAGTGATTTTGGGACAGGCCTAACTTTCTTT. This chain links TRBV24-1 with TRBJ1-1; 8 bases map to TRBD1. The length of the CDR3 is 13 residues. Germline CDR1 and CDR2: KGHDR and SFDVKD. The trim removed 1 base at V and 12 bases at J, leaving 6 bases unmatched.

This clonotype has ten or more counts. This CDR3 reads CASSPDGLYEQYF. As DNA, the CDR3 is TGTGCCAGCAGTCCCGACGGACTCTACGAGCAGTACTTC. The rearrangement links TRBV7-9 to TRBJ2-7; a weak D match, TRBD2 (5 bases). The CDR3 length is 13 residues. V dropped 6 bases and J dropped 3 bases, with 12 bases sitting between them. Per germline, CDR1 SEHNR and CDR2 FQNEAQ (reference sequence).

This clonotype was seen at least ten times. This rearrangement joins TRBV4-3 to TRBJ2-5; TRBD2 is a possible D gene (5 bases). Germline V gene sequence: CDR1 LGHNA, CDR2 YSLEER. This CDR3 has 13 amino acids. V lost 4 bases to trimming and J lost 2 bases, with 8 bases between them. DNA of the CDR3: TGCGCCAGCAGCCCGGGATTACAAGAGACCCAGTACTTC. Amino acids: CASSPGLQETQYF.

This clonotype was seen at least ten times. The chain combines TRBV28 with TRBJ1-5; 8 nucleotides line up with TRBD1. V shed 3 bases and J 5 bases; nucleotides not matched to a gene: 6. This CDR3 region has 15 residues. CDR1 is MDHEN, CDR2 SYDVKM, per germline. This CDR3 reads CASSFSDRADQPQHF. CDR3 sequence (DNA): TGTGCCAGCAGTTTTTCGGACAGGGCTGATCAGCCCCAGCATTTT.

This clonotype was found a few times. The chain uses TRBV6-5 and TRBJ2-7; D is ambiguous. CDR3 length equals 15 residues. Trimming stripped 0 bases from V and 6 bases from J, with 15 bases between. CDR1 and CDR2 (germline): MNHEY, SVGAGI. CDR3 loop: CASSYSEVTWGEQYF. In DNA, the CDR3 is TGTGCCAGCAGTTACTCTGAGGTCACCTGGGGCGAGCAGTACTTC.

This clonotype was picked up a small number of times. The chain combines TRBV29-1 with TRBJ1-1; 7 nucleotides match TRBD1. CDR1 SQVTM and CDR2 ANQGSEA come from the germline V gene. The trim removed 1 base at V and 4 bases at J, leaving 6 bases unmatched. This CDR3 spans 14 amino acids. CDR3 in DNA: TGCAGCGTTGAAGGGGGACAGCCTTCCACTGAAGCTTTCTTT. Protein product: CSVEGGQPSTEAFF.

The chain recombines TRBV7-6 with TRBJ1-4, with D possibly TRBD1 on 6 matching bases. Trimming removed 4 bases from V and 7 bases from J, with 16 bases in between. This CDR3 contains 15 residues. Germline V gene data show CDR1 as SGHVS and CDR2 as FNYEAQ. CDR3 coding DNA: TGTGCCAGCAGCTCAACGGGGGGACATGGTGAAAAACTGTTTTTT. Translating gives CASSSTGGHGEKLFF.